These 28 T cell receptor beta chains share one sample of origin, sequenced in a study of blood T cell repertoires in COVID-19. The data were produced by immunoSEQ multiplex PCR, yet TCRdb's version contains in-frame clones alone and is incomplete. The sample consists of about 270,000 clones, around 93% of them appearing once. Sequenced sample: PBMCs or T cells enriched from blood (not recorded which). The source is a man in his forties or fifties who had been exposed to COVID-19.

This clone was observed a handful of times. This rearrangement joins TRBV6-1 to TRBJ1-4; TRBD1 aligns across 10 bases. Germline CDR1 is MNHNS and CDR2 is SASEGT. The CDR3 totals 15 residues. J lost 7 bases, V lost 1 base, and 3 bases had no gene match. The chain's CDR3 is CASSEGTGGSEKLFF. CDR3 DNA sequence: TGTGCCAGCAGTGAAGGGACAGGGGGGAGTGAAAAACTGTTTTTT.

This chain uses TRBV30 with TRBJ2-2; 7 bases agree with TRBD1. CDR3 length: 18 residues. The J segment lost 0 bases and the V segment lost 0 bases, leaving 10 bases of the junction unmatched. The germline CDR1 and CDR2 sequences are GTSNPN and SVGIG (reference sequence). CDR3 coding DNA: TGTGCCTGGAGTGTAATCGGGACAGAGAGCGCGAACACCGGGGAGCTGTTTTTT. It is translated as CAWSVIGTESANTGELFF.

The chain recombines TRBV9 with TRBJ2-2; no definite D call. CDR3 length equals 14 residues. CDR1 and CDR2 (germline): SGDLS, YYNGEE. Trimming cost V 0 bases and J 4 bases, with 7 bases left between them. CDR3 sequence: CASSVDPGTGELFF. Here the CDR3 DNA reads TGTGCCAGCAGCGTAGATCCAGGCACCGGGGAGCTGTTTTTT.

J is TRBJ2-5 and V is TRBV19; TRBD1 is a possible D gene (7 bases). V was trimmed by 6 bases and J by 5 bases, leaving 13 bases between them. The CDR3 spans 13 residues. The germline V gene has CDR1 LNHDA and CDR2 SQIVND (reference sequence). CDR3 coding DNA: TGTGCCAGTAGGACCGCGGGACAGGAGACCCAGTACTTC. It encodes CASRTAGQETQYF.

V usage is TRBV15 and J usage is TRBJ2-7; 8 positions match TRBD1. With 2 bases clipped from V and 0 bases from J, the junction kept 3 bases outside the gene matches. The CDR3 sequence is 15 residues long. Per the germline V gene, CDR1 is LNHNV and CDR2 is YYDKDF (reference sequence). The CDR3 nucleotides read TGTGCCACCAGCAGAACAGGGGGACGCTCCTACGAGCAGTACTTC. Its translation is CATSRTGGRSYEQYF.

The gene calls are TRBV30 and TRBJ2-5; 9 bases line up with TRBD2. Germline-derived CDR1 and CDR2 are GTSNPN and SVGIG (reference sequence). V lost 4 bases and J lost 1; bases outside the gene matches: 4. The CDR3 loop spans 14 amino acids. The CDR3 here is CAWTATSGQETQYF. The CDR3 DNA reads as TGTGCCTGGACCGCGACTAGCGGCCAAGAGACCCAGTACTTC.

This clone showed up just a few times. This chain links TRBV4-3 with TRBJ2-1, with TRBD2 matching 9 bases. Germline V gives CDR1 LGHNA, CDR2 YSLEER. The CDR3 is 18 residues long. With V trimmed by 0 bases and J by 0 bases, 6 bases remained unmatched. The CDR3 spells CASSQDQLAGSSYNEQFF. Here the CDR3 DNA reads TGCGCCAGCAGCCAAGATCAGCTAGCGGGGAGCTCCTACAATGAGCAGTTCTTC.

This chain joins TRBV21-1 and TRBJ2-1; the table calls TRBD2, which could not be checked here. TRBV21-1 is a known pseudogene. This CDR3 has 17 amino acids. CDR3 nucleotide sequence: TGTGCCAGCAGCAAAGATCAGCGAGGGAGGCCCCTCGATGAGCAGTTCTTC. Residues: CASSKDQRGRPLDEQFF.

This sequence joins TRBV2 and TRBJ1-2; a possible D gene is TRBD1 (6 bases). There are 15 residues in the CDR3. Germline lookup yields CDR1 SNHLY and CDR2 FYNNEI. Deletions cut 6 bases from V and 8 bases from J, with 22 bases between. CDR3 in amino acids: CASSSTAGAQQGYTF. The DNA of the CDR3 is TGTGCCAGCAGCTCCACGGCGGGGGCGCAACAAGGCTACACCTTC.

The chain links TRBV11-3 to TRBJ2-5; 13 nucleotides line up with TRBD2. CDR1 SGHNT and CDR2 YENEEA come from the germline V gene. This CDR3 has 17 residues. V shed 5 bases and J 0 bases; nucleotides not matched to a gene: 6. CDR3 sequence reads: CASSAGLAGEYQETQYF. In DNA form, the CDR3 reads TGTGCCAGCAGCGCCGGACTAGCGGGAGAATACCAAGAGACCCAGTACTTC.

This chain connects TRBV6-1 to TRBJ1-1, with D possibly matching TRBD1 (6 bases). The CDR3 sequence is 13 residues long. The V and J ends lost 2 bases and 10 bases respectively, with 14 bases between them. In germline, CDR1 is MNHNS, CDR2 SASEGT. In DNA form, the CDR3 reads TGTGCCAGCAGTGAACGCAGGGGAGCAGGAGCTTTCTTT. Translated, it gives CASSERRGAGAFF.

This clone has a handful of counts. This chain joins TRBV2 and TRBJ1-6; D unresolved. The CDR3 loop spans 13 amino acids. V lost 2 bases to trimming and J lost 7 bases, with 6 bases between them. Germline lookup yields CDR1 SNHLY and CDR2 FYNNEI. In DNA, the CDR3 is TGTGCCAGCAGTGAACTCGCGAATTCACCCCTCCACTTT. This gives the protein CASSELANSPLHF.

V gene TRBV19 combines with J gene TRBJ1-1; weak D call: TRBD1 (5 bases). The CDR3 totals 14 residues. CDR1 is LNHDA and CDR2 is SQIVND in the germline V gene (reference sequence). The V gene lost 5 bases and the J gene lost 3 bases, with 13 bases spanning the gap. The CDR3 nucleotides are TGTGCCAGTAGTCCGTCCGACAGACACACTGAAGCTTTCTTT. Translation: CASSPSDRHTEAFF.

A word on this clone: The same CDR3 is also encoded by other DNA sequences in this sample. The chain carries TRBV20-1 and TRBJ1-2; D unclear. This CDR3 is 11 amino acids long. CDR1 is DFQATT and CDR2 is SNEGSKA in the germline V gene (reference sequence). Trimming removed 3 bases from V and 4 bases from J, with 6 bases in between. The CDR3 loop is CSASTGYGYTF. The CDR3 bases are TGCAGTGCTAGCACCGGCTATGGCTACACCTTC.

This sequence joins TRBV19 and TRBJ2-1; no clear D gene. This CDR3 comprises 15 residues. Trimming removed 7 bases at V and 6 bases at J, with 19 bases between. Germline V gene data show CDR1 as LNHDA and CDR2 as SQIVND (reference sequence). CDR3 region: CASMPESALGNEQFF. As DNA, the CDR3 is TGTGCCAGTATGCCGGAGTCAGCGTTAGGCAATGAGCAGTTCTTC. The full variable domain, rest sourced from reference TRBV19 and TRBJ2-1, is DGGITQSPKYLFRKEGQNVTLSCEQNLNHDAMYWYRQDPGQGLRLIYYSQIVNDFQKGDIAEGYSVSREKKESFPLTVTSAQKNPTAFYLCASMPESALGNEQFFGPGTRLTVL.

The chain employs TRBV6-5 and TRBJ1-5, with 12 bases that match TRBD1. Germline V gene data show CDR1 as MNHEY and CDR2 as SVGAGI. This CDR3 comprises 15 residues. Trimming removed 7 bases from V and 6 bases from J; junction bases left unmatched: 7. This chain's CDR3 is CASISGQGAFQPQHF. As DNA, the CDR3 is TGTGCCAGCATCTCGGGACAGGGGGCATTTCAGCCCCAGCATTTT.

The rearrangement joins TRBV6-5 to TRBJ2-2; TRBD2 matches 11 bases. The V and J ends lost 6 bases and 1 base, in that order; junction bases with no gene match: 1. The CDR3 spans 15 residues. Germline V gene data show CDR1 as MNHEY and CDR2 as SVGAGI. This CDR3 is CASRGLAENTGELFF. CDR3 DNA: TGTGCCAGCAGGGGACTAGCGGAGAACACCGGGGAGCTGTTTTTT.

The V gene is TRBV25-1, the J gene TRBJ1-4, with TRBD1 matching over 8 bases. V lost 6 bases to trimming and J lost 10 bases; unmatched junction nucleotides: 19. The CDR3 covers 17 residues. Per the germline V gene, CDR1 is MGHDK and CDR2 is SYGVNS. The CDR3 DNA reads as TGTGCCAGCAGGTCTACGACAGGGGACGCGGGGACCGGAAAACTGTTTTTT. Amino acids: CASRSTTGDAGTGKLFF. The variable domain in full, completed from reference TRBV25-1 and TRBJ1-4, reads EADIYQTPRYLVIGTGKKITLECSQTMGHDKMYWYQQDPGMELHLIHYSYGVNSTEKGDLSSESTVSRIRTEHFPLTLESARPSHTSQYLCASRSTTGDAGTGKLFFGSGTQLSVL.

V gene TRBV9 combines with J gene TRBJ2-7; possibly TRBD2 for D (7 bases). The CDR3 sequence is 16 residues long. Germline V gives CDR1 SGDLS, CDR2 YYNGEE. Trimming stripped 3 bases from V and 2 bases from J, with 18 bases between. The CDR3 DNA reads TGTGCCAGCAGCGAAGGGGGGTGGACTAGAACCTACGAGCAGTACTTC. Translation: CASSEGGWTRTYEQYF.

This clone was counted a single time. The genes are TRBV2 and TRBJ2-1, with 13 bases matching TRBD2. V lost 3 bases and J lost 5; bases outside the gene matches: 13. Germline V CDR1 and CDR2: SNHLY, FYNNEI. CDR3 length: 19 amino acids. Here the CDR3 reads CASSELTSGRLPGDNEQFF. The CDR3 nucleotides read TGTGCCAGCAGTGAGCTGACTAGCGGGAGGCTTCCGGGGGACAATGAGCAGTTCTTC.

This clone was seen only a few times. The chain joins TRBV10-3 to TRBJ2-3; D gene ambiguous. V lost 0 bases to trimming and J lost 4 bases, with 5 bases between them. Germline lookup yields CDR1 ENHRY and CDR2 SYGVKD. The CDR3 is 13 amino acids. The CDR3 reads CAISESRPDTQYF. The CDR3 nucleotides read TGTGCCATCAGTGAGTCGCGCCCAGATACGCAGTATTTT.

This chain connects TRBV2 to TRBJ2-5; D not resolved. Trimming cost V 5 bases and J 4 bases, with 5 bases left between them. This CDR3 region has 11 residues. The germline CDR1 and CDR2 sequences are SNHLY and FYNNEI. The chain's CDR3 is CASSFGETQYF. DNA of the CDR3: TGTGCCAGCAGTTTCGGAGAGACCCAGTACTTC. Drawing the rest from reference TRBV2 and TRBJ2-5, the complete variable domain is EPEVTQTPSHQVTQMGQEVILRCVPISNHLYFYWYRQILGQKVEFLVSFYNNEISEKSEIFDDQFSVERPDGSNFTLKIRSTKLEDSAMYFCASSFGETQYFGPGTRLLVL.

The rearrangement links TRBV24-1 to TRBJ1-2; 8 bases line up with TRBD1. Germline V gene sequence: CDR1 KGHDR, CDR2 SFDVKD. The CDR3 sequence is 14 residues long. With 2 bases clipped from V and 4 bases from J, the junction kept 2 bases outside the gene matches. The CDR3 sequence: CATSDSDRGYGYTF. The CDR3 bases are TGTGCCACCAGTGATTCAGACAGGGGCTATGGCTACACCTTC.

The chain recombines TRBV7-2 with TRBJ1-1, with D possibly matching TRBD1 (6 bases). There are 16 residues in the CDR3. V lost 5 bases and J lost 1, with 17 bases in between. Germline assignment: CDR1 SGHTA and CDR2 FQGNSA. CDR3 nucleotide sequence: TGTGCCAGCAGCCCACCACTTCCGGGACAGAACACTGAAGCTTTCTTT. Amino acids: CASSPPLPGQNTEAFF.

This clone has only a few counts. The rearrangement joins TRBV3-1 (or the pseudogene TRBV3-2) to TRBJ2-7; 12 bases are a match to TRBD2. CDR1 is LGHDT, CDR2 YNNKEL, per germline (reference sequence). This CDR3 has 15 residues. V was pared by 5 bases and J by 7 bases, with 9 bases of the junction left unmatched. The CDR3 DNA follows: TGTGCCAGCAGCGGCCTAGCGGGAGGGCCTGGGGAGCAGTACTTC. Protein sequence: CASSGLAGGPGEQYF.

The J gene is TRBJ2-7, the V gene TRBV3-1 (or the pseudogene TRBV3-2); 7 nucleotides match TRBD1. V was clipped by 0 bases and J by 2 bases; unmatched bases: 7. CDR3 length equals 16 residues. Germline CDR1 LGHDT, CDR2 YNNKEL (reference sequence). In DNA form, the CDR3 reads TGTGCCAGCAGCCAAGACCTGAACAGGGGAACCTACGAGCAGTACTTC. The encoded protein is CASSQDLNRGTYEQYF.

V usage is TRBV3-1 (or the pseudogene TRBV3-2) and J usage is TRBJ1-3; 8 nucleotides match TRBD1. V was pared by 1 base and J by 2 bases, with 7 bases of the junction left unmatched. The CDR3 is 17 amino acids. From germline, CDR1 is LGHDT and CDR2 YNNKEL (reference sequence). The CDR3 here is CASSQVGQGAAGNTIYF. Written as DNA, the CDR3 is TGTGCCAGCAGCCAAGTGGGCCAGGGGGCGGCTGGAAACACCATATATTTT.

On this clone: At one boundary the junction diverges from the germline segment, which might be a read error. The V gene is TRBV2, the J gene TRBJ2-1; TRBD2 matches 14 bases. Germline assignment: CDR1 SNHLY and CDR2 FYNNEI. The CDR3 extends over 14 amino acids. For the CDR3, the DNA is TGTGCCAGCAGTGCAGGGACTAGCGGGAGAAACTTGGTCTTC. As protein: CASSAGTSGRNLVF.